This is a list of T cell receptor beta chains from one sample in a study of T-cell memory formation after mild COVID-19. A single record per CDR3 protein comes from TCRdb applying MiXCR to the 5' RACE reads. Of some 250,000 distinct CDR3 sequences listed, approximately 9% are singletons. Material for sequencing was PBMCs or a T cell subset sorted from them (not recorded which). These receptors were obtained from a man aged 18 to 29 who had mild COVID-19 (a few samples of this study predate the infection). Cell type and time point are not known. Each CDR3 is given with its conserved first and last residue. D genes are given only for firm matches. Not all rows give a size; the values are once, few, many and, for expanded clones, a class.

clone_size,v_call,d_call,j_call,cdr3_aa,cdr3_nt
few,TRBV28,TRBD2,TRBJ2-3,CASSFFSLAGSNYQFSTDTQYF,TGTGCCAGCAGTTTTTTTAGTTTAGCGGGTAGCAATTACCAATTTAGCACAGATACGCAGTATTTT
few,TRBV27,TRBD1,TRBJ1-1,CASSPGQGLNTEAFF,TGTGCCAGCAGTCCCGGACAGGGTTTGAACACTGAAGCTTTCTTT
.,TRBV6-2/TRBV6-3,.,TRBJ1-1,CASSFGTSTEAFF,TGTGCCAGCAGCTTTGGGACGTCCACTGAAGCTTTCTTT
few,TRBV12-3/TRBV12-4,TRBD1,TRBJ1-4,CASSSTGFEKLFF,TGTGCCAGCAGCTCGACAGGGTTCGAAAAACTGTTTTTT
many,TRBV4-1,.,TRBJ1-5,CASSQIGGVAEQPQHF,TGCGCCAGCAGCCAAATAGGCGGAGTTGCAGAACAGCCCCAGCATTTT
.,TRBV19,.,TRBJ2-1,CASNPTPSLFGVEQFF,TGTGCCAGTAACCCTACCCCCTCCTTGTTTGGGGTTGAGCAGTTCTTC
few,TRBV4-3,TRBD1,TRBJ2-5,CASSHTGGETQYF,TGCGCCAGCAGCCATACAGGGGGGGAGACCCAGTACTTC
few,TRBV20-1,.,TRBJ2-7,CSARGAGIEQYF,TGCAGTGCTAGAGGGGCGGGGATCGAGCAGTACTTC
.,TRBV5-5,.,TRBJ1-3,CASSLAFGGNTIYF,TGTGCCAGCAGCTTGGCCTTCGGAGGAAACACCATATATTTT
.,TRBV7-2,.,TRBJ1-4,CASSLTIGGSEKLFF,TGTGCCAGCAGCCTGACTATAGGGGGGAGTGAAAAACTGTTTTTT
few,TRBV4-3,.,TRBJ2-3,CASSHQSGTADTQYF,TGCGCCAGCAGCCACCAGTCCGGGACGGCTGATACGCAGTATTTT
many,TRBV7-3,TRBD2,TRBJ2-3,CASSSGLADGTDTQYF,TGTGCCAGCAGCTCTGGACTAGCCGATGGCACAGATACGCAGTATTTT
few,TRBV7-2,.,TRBJ2-1,CASTPSWTPTRYYNEQFF,TGTGCCAGCACCCCGAGCTGGACTCCCACCCGGTACTACAATGAGCAGTTCTTC
many,TRBV12-3/TRBV12-4,.,TRBJ1-2,CASSLQGFNYGYTF,TGTGCCAGCAGTTTACAGGGGTTTAACTATGGCTACACCTTC
.,TRBV20-1,.,TRBJ1-5,CSASLADQPQHF,TGCAGTGCTAGCTTAGCGGATCAGCCCCAGCATTTT
.,TRBV5-1,.,TRBJ1-5,CASSFQEGQPQHF,TGCGCCAGCAGCTTCCAGGAGGGGCAGCCCCAGCATTTT